The clone carrying this TCR beta chain appeared a few times. Its antigen is not known. The data were taken from a study of T cell repertoires in cytomegalovirus infection. As for the study in general: Public TCR beta signatures indicated both CMV infection and matching HLA type. The study's findings and limits: Clonotypes of TCR beta that were HLA-C-restricted and CMV-specific dominated the ex vivo response. Totalled public TCR beta family frequency picked out people who carried CMV plus the relevant HLA.

Each CDR3 protein gets one entry after TCRdb re-called the reads with MiXCR. The sample lists about 500,000 distinct CDR3 sequences, 30% to 35% occurring once. Germline V gene lookup returns CDR1 SGHTA and CDR2 FQGNSA. V shed 0 bases and J shed 1 base, with 6 bases lying between them. The length of the CDR3 is 14 residues. The rearrangement links TRBV7-2 to TRBJ2-5; D uncertain. The sequence came from a human donor in good health (CMV status not recorded). Some clones in this sample may be carry-over from other donors' samples. The starting material was cultured PBMCs, obtained from culture after CMV antigen stimulation. CDR3 residues: CASSLALGQETQYF. The CDR3 DNA follows: TGTGCCAGCAGCTTAGCGTTGGGCCAAGAGACCCAGTACTTC.